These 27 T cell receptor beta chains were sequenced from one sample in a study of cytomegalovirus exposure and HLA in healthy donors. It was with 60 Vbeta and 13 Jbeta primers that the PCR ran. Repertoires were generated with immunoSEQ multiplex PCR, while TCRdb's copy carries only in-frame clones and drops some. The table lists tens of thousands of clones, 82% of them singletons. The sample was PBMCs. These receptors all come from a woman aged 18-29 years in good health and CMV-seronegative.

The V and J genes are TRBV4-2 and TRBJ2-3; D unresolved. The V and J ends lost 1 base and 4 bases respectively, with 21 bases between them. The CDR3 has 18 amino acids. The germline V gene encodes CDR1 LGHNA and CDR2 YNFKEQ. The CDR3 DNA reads TGTGCCAGCAGCCAAGTCCCATCAGCGAGAGGTATCGCAGATACGCAGTATTTT. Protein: CASSQVPSARGIADTQYF.

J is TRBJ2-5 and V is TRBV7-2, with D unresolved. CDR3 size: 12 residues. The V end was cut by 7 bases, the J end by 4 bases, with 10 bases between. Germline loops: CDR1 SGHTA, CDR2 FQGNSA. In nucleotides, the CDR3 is TGTGCCAGCACCAAATACGGAGAGACCCAGTACTTC. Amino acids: CASTKYGETQYF.

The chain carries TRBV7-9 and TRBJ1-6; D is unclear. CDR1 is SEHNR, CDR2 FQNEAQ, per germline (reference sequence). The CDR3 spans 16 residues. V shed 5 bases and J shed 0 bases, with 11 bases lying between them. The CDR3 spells CASSGLGSSYNSPLHF. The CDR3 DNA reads TGTGCCAGCAGCGGCCTGGGGAGCTCCTATAATTCACCCCTCCACTTT.

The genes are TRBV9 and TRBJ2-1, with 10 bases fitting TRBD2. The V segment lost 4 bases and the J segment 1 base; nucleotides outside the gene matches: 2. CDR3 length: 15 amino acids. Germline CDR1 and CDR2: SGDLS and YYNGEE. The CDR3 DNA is TGTGCCAGCAGCCGTAGCGGGGGGTCCTACAATGAGCAGTTCTTC. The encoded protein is CASSRSGGSYNEQFF.

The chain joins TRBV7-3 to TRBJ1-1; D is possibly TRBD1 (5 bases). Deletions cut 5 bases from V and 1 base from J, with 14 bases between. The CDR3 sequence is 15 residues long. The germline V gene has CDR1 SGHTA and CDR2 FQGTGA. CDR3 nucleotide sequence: TGTGCCAGCAGCCCTACTGGGGCCAAGAACACTGAAGCTTTCTTT. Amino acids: CASSPTGAKNTEAFF.

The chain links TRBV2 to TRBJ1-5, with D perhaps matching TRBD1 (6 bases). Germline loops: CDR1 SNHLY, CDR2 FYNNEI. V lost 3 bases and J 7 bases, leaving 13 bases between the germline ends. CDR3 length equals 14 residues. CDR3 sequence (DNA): TGTGCCAGCAGTGACGCCCTCAGGGGCCAGCCCCAGCATTTT. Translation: CASSDALRGQPQHF.

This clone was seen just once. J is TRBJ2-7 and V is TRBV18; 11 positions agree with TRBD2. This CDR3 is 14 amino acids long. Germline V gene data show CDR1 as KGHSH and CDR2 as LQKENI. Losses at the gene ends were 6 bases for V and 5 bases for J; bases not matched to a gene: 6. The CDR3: CASSQTSGMHEQYF. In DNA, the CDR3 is TGTGCCAGCTCGCAGACTAGCGGGATGCACGAGCAGTACTTC.

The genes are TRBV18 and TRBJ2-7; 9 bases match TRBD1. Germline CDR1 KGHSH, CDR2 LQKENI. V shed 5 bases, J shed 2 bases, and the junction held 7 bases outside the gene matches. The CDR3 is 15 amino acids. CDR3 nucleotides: TGTGCCAGCTCATTTGGGACAGGGCCCACCTACGAGCAGTACTTC. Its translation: CASSFGTGPTYEQYF.

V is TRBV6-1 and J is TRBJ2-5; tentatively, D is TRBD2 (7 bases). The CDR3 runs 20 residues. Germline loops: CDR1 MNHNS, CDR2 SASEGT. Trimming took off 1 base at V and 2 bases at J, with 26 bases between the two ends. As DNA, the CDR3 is TGTGCCAGCAGTGAAGAAGGGGGGGGACTTGGGCCAGCGGGGCAAGAGACCCAGTACTTC. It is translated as CASSEEGGGLGPAGQETQYF.

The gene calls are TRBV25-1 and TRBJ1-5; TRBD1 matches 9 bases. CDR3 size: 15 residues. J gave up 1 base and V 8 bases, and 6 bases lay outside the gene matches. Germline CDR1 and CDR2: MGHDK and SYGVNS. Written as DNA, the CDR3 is TGTGCCAGCGGGGGGGGACAGGGAAGCAATCAGCCCCAGCATTTT. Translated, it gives CASGGGQGSNQPQHF.

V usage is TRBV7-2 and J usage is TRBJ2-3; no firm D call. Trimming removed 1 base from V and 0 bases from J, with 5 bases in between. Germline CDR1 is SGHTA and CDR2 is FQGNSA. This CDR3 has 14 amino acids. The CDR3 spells CASSLGRSTDTQYF. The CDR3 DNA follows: TGTGCCAGCAGCTTAGGGCGGAGCACAGATACGCAGTATTTT.

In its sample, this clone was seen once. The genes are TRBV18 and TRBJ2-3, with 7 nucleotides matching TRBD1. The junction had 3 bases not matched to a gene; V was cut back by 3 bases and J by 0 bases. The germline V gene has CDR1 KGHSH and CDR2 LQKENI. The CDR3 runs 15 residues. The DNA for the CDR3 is TGTGCCAGCTCACCGGACAGGACTAGCACAGATACGCAGTATTTT. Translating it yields CASSPDRTSTDTQYF. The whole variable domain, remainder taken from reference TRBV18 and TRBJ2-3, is NAGVMQNPRHLVRRRGQEARLRCSPMKGHSHVYWYRQLPEEGLKFMVYLQKENIIDESGMPKERFSAEFPKEGPSILRIQQVVRGDSAAYFCASSPDRTSTDTQYFGPGTRLTVL.

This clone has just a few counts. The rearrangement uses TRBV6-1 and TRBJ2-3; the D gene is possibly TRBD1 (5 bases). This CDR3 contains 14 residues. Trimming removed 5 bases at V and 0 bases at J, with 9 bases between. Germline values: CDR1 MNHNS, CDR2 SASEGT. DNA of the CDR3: TGTGCCAGCAGTTCGGACACTAGCACAGATACGCAGTATTTT. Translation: CASSSDTSTDTQYF.

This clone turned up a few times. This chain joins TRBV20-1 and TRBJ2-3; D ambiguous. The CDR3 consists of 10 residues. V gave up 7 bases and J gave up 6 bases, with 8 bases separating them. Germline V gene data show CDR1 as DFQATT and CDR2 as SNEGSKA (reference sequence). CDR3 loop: CSDKRDTQYF. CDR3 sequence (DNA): TGCAGTGATAAGAGGGATACGCAGTATTTT.

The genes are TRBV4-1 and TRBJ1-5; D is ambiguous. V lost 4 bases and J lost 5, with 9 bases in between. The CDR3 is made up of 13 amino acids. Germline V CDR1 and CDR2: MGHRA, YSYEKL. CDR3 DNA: TGCGCCAGCAGCCTCCTACGGGATCAGCCCCAGCATTTT. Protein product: CASSLLRDQPQHF.

CDR3 region: CASSIFGGQNQPQHF. CDR3 DNA: TGTGCCAGTAGTATCTTTGGAGGGCAGAATCAGCCCCAGCATTTT. This chain connects TRBV19 to TRBJ1-5, with no clear D. This CDR3 comprises 15 residues. Trimming cost V 3 bases and J 4 bases, with 13 bases left between them. Germline V gene data show CDR1 as LNHDA and CDR2 as SQIVND (reference sequence).

CDR3 DNA sequence: TGTGCCAGCAGTGCGTGGGGGGGCGCCTACGAGCAGTACTTC. Encoded protein: CASSAWGGAYEQYF. The rearrangement uses TRBV25-1 and TRBJ2-7; a weak D match, TRBD2 (7 bases). This CDR3 is built from 14 residues. The germline CDR1 and CDR2 sequences are MGHDK and SYGVNS. Trimming pared 4 bases from V and 2 bases from J, leaving 12 bases between.

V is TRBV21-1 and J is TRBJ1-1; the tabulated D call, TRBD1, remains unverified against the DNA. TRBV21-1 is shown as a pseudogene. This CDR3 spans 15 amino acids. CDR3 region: CASSKSLGRATEAFF. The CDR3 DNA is TGTGCCAGCAGCAAAAGTTTAGGCAGGGCCACTGAAGCTTTCTTT.

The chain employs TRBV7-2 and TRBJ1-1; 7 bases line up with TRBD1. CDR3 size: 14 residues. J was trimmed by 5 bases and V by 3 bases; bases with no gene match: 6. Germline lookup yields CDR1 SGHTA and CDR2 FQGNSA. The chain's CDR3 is CASSFSRGRTEAFF. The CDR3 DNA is TGTGCCAGCAGCTTTTCCAGGGGGAGGACTGAAGCTTTCTTT.

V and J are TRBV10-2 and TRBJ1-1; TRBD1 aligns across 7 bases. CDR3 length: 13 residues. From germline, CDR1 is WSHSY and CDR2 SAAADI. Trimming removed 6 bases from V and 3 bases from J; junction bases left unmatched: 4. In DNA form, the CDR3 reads TGCGCCAGCAGGGTTCAGGGGGACACTGAAGCTTTCTTT. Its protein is CASRVQGDTEAFF.

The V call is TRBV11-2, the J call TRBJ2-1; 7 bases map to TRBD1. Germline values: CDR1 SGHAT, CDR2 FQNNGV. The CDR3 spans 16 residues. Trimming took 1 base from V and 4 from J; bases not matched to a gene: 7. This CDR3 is CASSLVVRTGYNEQFF. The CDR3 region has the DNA TGTGCCAGCAGCTTAGTGGTCAGGACAGGTTACAATGAGCAGTTCTTC.

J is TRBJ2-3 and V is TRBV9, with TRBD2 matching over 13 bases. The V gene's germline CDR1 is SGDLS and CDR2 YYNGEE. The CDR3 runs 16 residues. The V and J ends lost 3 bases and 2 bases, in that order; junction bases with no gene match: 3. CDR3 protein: CASSATSGRATDTQYF. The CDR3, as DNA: TGTGCCAGCAGCGCCACTAGCGGGAGGGCCACAGATACGCAGTATTTT.

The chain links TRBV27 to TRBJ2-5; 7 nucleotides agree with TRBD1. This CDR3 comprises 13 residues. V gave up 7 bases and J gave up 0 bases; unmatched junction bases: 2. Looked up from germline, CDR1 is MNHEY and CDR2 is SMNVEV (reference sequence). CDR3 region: CASIDRDQETQYF. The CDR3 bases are TGTGCCAGCATCGACAGGGACCAAGAGACCCAGTACTTC.

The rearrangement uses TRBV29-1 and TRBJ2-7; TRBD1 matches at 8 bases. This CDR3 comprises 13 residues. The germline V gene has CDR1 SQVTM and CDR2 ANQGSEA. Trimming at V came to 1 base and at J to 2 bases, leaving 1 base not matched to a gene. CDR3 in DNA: TGCAGCGTTGAAGCGACAGGGGCCTACGAGCAGTACTTC. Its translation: CSVEATGAYEQYF.

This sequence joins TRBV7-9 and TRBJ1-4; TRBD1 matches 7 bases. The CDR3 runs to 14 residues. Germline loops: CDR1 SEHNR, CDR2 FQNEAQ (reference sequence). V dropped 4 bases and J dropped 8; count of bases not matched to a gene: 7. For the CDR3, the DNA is TGTGCCAGCAGCTATGAGGGGGCGAGGGAAAAACTGTTTTTT. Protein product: CASSYEGAREKLFF. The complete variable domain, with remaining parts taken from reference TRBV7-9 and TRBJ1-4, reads DTGVSQNPRHKITKRGQNVTFRCDPISEHNRLYWYRQTLGQGPEFLTYFQNEAQLEKSRLLSDRFSAERPKGSFSTLEIQRTEQGDSAMYLCASSYEGAREKLFFGSGTQLSVL.

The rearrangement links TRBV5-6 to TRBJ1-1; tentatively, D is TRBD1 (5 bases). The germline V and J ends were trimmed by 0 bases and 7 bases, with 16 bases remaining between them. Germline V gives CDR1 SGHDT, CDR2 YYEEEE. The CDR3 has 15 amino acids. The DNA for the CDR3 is TGTGCCAGCAGCTTGGGATTCGCTCGGGACTATGAAGCTTTCTTT. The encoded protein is CASSLGFARDYEAFF.

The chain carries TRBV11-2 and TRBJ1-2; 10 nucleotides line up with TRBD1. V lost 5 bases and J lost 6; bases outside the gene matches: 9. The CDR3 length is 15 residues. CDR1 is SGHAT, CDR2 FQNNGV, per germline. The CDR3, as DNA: TGTGCCAGCAGCCAGGGGTGGGACAGGGGCGATGGCTACACCTTC. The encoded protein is CASSQGWDRGDGYTF.